This TCR beta chain appears in the sequencing data of a study of T-cell memory formation after mild COVID-19. About the research overall: Largely donor-specific sequence clusters came from a couple of donors.

Amplification by 5'RACE using constant-segment primers produced TCR alpha and TCR beta cDNA libraries that carried sample barcodes and UMIs. TCRdb re-analysed the 5' RACE reads in MiXCR, keeping a single row per CDR3 protein. The data show under 650,000 distinct CDR3 sequences, under 20% seen once. V was shortened by 11 bases and J by 0 bases, with 14 bases between the two germline ends. Per germline, CDR1 SNHLY and CDR2 FYNNEI. The CDR3 runs to 13 residues. Details on this clonotype: Its matching antigen is unknown.

Findings and caveats of the study: The study detected some responding clones in pre-infection memory, suggesting cross-reactive memory joined.

The V call is TRBV2, the J call TRBJ2-7; TRBD2 might be the D (6 bases). The specimen was PBMCs or a T cell subset sorted from them (not recorded which). This sequence was found in an adult woman who had mild COVID-19 (a few samples of this study predate the infection). Cell type and time point are not known. The CDR3 sequence is CAGGTESSYEQYF. CDR3 nucleotide sequence: TGTGCCGGGGGGACGGAAAGCTCCTACGAGCAGTACTTC.